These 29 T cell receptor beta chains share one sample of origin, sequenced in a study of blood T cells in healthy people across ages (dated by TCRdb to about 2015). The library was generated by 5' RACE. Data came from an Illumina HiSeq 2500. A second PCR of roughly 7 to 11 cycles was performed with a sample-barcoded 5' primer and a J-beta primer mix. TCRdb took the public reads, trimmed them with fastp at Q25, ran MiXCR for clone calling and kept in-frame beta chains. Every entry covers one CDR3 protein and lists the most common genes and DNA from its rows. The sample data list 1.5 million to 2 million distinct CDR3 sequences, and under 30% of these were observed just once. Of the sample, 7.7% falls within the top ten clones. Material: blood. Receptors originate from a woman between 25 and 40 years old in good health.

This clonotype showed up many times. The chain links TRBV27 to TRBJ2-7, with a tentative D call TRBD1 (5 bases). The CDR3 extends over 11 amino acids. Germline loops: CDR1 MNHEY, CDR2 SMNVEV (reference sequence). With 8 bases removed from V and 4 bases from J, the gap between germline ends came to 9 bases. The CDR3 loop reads CASGALYEQYF. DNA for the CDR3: TGTGCCAGCGGGGCCTTATACGAGCAGTACTTC.

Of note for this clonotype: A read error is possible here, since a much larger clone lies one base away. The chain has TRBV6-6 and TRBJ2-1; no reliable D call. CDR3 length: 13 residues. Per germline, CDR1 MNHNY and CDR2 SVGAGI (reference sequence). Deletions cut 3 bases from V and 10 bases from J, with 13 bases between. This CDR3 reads CASSYQTSYEQFF. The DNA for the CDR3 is TGTGCCAGCAGTTATCAGACCTCCTACGAGCAGTTCTTC.

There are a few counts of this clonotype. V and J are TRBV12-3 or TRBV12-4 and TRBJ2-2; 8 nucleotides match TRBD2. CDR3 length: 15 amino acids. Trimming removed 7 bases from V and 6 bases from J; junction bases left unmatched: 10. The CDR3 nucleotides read TGTGCCAGCAAACCCCCGGGGGGGGTACCCGGGGAGCTGTTTTTT. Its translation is CASKPPGGVPGELFF.

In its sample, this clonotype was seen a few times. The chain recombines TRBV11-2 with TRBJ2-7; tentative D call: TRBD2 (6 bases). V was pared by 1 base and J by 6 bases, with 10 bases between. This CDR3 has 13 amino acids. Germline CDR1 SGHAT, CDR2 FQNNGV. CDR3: CASSLGRVIEQYF. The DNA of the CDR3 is TGTGCCAGCAGCTTAGGGAGGGTAATCGAGCAGTACTTC.

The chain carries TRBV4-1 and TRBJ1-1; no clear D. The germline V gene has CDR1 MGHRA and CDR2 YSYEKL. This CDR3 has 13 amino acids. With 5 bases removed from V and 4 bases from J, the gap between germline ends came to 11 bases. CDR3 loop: CASSVGLSTEAFF. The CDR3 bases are TGCGCCAGCAGCGTAGGGTTGAGCACTGAAGCTTTCTTT.

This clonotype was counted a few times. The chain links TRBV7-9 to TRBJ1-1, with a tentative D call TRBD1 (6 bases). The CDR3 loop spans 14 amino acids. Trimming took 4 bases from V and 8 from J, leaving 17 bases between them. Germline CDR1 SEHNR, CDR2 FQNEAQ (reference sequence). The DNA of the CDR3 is TGTGCCAGCAGCTCCTCCGGGACACACGGGGAAGCTTTCTTT. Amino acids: CASSSSGTHGEAFF.

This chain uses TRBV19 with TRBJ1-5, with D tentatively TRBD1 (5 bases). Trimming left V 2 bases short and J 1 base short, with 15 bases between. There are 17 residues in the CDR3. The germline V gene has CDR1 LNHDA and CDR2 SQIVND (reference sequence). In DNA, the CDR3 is TGTGCCAGTAGTATAAACGGGATAGGGGACAGCAATCAGCCCCAGCATTTT. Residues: CASSINGIGDSNQPQHF. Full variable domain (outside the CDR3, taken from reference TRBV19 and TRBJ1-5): DGGITQSPKYLFRKEGQNVTLSCEQNLNHDAMYWYRQDPGQGLRLIYYSQIVNDFQKGDIAEGYSVSREKKESFPLTVTSAQKNPTAFYLCASSINGIGDSNQPQHFGDGTRLSIL.

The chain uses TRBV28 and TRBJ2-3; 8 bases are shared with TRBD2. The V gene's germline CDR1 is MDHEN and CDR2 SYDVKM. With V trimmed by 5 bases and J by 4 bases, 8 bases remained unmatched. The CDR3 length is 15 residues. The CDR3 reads CASSQKRGPSDTQYF. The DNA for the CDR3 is TGTGCCAGCAGTCAAAAGCGGGGGCCATCAGATACGCAGTATTTT.

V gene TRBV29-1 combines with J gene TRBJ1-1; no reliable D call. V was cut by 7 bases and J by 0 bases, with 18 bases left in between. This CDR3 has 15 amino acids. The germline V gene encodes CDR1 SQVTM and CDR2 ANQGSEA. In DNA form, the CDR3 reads TGCAGCGCCTCCGGAGGCAGAACCCTGAACACTGAAGCTTTCTTT. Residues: CSASGGRTLNTEAFF.

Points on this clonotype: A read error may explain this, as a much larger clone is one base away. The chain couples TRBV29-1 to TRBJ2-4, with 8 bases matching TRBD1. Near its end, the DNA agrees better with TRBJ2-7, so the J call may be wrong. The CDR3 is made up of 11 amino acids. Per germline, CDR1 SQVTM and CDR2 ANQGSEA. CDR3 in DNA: TGCGGCGTCAATGGACAGGGCGAGCAGTACTTC. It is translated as CGVNGQGEQYF.

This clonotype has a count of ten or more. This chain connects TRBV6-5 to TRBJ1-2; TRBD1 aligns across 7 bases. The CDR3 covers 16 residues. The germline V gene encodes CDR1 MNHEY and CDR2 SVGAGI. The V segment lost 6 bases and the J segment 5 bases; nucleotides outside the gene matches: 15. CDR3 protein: CASSQLGPDREYGYTF. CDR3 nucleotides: TGTGCCAGCAGCCAGTTAGGCCCCGACAGGGAATATGGCTACACCTTC.

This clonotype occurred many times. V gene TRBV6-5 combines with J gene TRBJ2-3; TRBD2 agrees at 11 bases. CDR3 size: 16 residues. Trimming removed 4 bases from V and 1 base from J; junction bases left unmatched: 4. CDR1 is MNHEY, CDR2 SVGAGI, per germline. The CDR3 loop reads CASSSPSGGRTDTQYF. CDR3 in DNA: TGTGCCAGCAGTTCCCCTAGCGGGGGGCGCACAGATACGCAGTATTTT.

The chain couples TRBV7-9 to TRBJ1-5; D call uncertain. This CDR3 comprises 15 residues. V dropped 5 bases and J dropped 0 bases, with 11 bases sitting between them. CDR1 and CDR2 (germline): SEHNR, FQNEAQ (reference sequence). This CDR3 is CASSLKAGSNQPQHF. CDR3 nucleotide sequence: TGTGCCAGCAGCCTCAAGGCGGGTAGCAATCAGCCCCAGCATTTT.

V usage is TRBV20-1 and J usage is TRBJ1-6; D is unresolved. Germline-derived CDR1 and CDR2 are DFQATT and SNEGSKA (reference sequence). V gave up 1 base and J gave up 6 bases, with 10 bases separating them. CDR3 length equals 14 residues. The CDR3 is CSARAGWGNSPLHF. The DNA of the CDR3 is TGCAGTGCTAGAGCGGGATGGGGTAATTCACCCCTCCACTTT.

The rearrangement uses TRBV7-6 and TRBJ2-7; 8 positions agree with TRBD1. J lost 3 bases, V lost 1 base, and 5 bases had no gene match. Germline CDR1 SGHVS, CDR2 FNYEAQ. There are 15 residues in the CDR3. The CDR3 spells CASSLDRTGNYEQYF. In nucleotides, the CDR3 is TGTGCCAGCAGCTTAGACCGGACAGGGAACTACGAGCAGTACTTC.

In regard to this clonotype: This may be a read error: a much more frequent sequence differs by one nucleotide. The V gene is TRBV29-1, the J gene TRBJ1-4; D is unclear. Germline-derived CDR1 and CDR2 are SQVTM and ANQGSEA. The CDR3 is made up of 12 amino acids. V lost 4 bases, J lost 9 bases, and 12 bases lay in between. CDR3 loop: CSVAQLGKKLFF. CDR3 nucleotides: TGCAGCGTTGCCCAACTGGGCAAAAAACTGTTTTTT.

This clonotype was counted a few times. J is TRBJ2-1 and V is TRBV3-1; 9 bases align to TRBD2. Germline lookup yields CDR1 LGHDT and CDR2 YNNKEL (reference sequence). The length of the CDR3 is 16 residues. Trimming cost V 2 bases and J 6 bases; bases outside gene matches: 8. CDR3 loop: CASSQNKVAGANEQFF. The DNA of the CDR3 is TGTGCCAGCAGCCAAAACAAGGTAGCGGGGGCCAATGAGCAGTTCTTC.

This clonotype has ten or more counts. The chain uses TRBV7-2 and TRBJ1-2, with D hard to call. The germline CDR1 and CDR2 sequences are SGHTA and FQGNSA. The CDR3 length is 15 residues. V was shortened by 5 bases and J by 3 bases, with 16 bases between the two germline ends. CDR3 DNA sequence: TGTGCCAGCAGCCCCAGACCGGCCCATGACTATGGCTACACCTTC. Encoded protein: CASSPRPAHDYGYTF.

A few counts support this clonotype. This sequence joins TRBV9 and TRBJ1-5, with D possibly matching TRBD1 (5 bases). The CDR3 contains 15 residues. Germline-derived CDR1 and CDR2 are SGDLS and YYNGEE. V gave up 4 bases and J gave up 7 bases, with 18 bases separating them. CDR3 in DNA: TGTGCCAGCAGCTCCGCCGGGGCAAACGGACAGCCCCAGCATTTT. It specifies CASSSAGANGQPQHF.

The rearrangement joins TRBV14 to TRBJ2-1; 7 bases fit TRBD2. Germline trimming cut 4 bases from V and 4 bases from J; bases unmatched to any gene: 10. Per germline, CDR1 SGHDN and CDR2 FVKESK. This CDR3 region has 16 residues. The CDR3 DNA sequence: TGTGCCAGCAGCCTCACCTTGGGAGCGGGGTACAATGAGCAGTTCTTC. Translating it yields CASSLTLGAGYNEQFF. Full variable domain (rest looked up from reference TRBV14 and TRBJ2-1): EAGVTQFPSHSVIEKGQTVTLRCDPISGHDNLYWYRRVMGKEIKFLLHFVKESKQDESGMPNNRFLAERTGGTYSTLKVQPAELEDSGVYFCASSLTLGAGYNEQFFGPGTRLTVL.

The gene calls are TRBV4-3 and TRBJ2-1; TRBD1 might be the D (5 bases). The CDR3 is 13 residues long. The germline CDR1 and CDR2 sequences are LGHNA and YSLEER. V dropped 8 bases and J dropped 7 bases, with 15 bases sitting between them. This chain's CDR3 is CASQLPPGNEQFF. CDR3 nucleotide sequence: TGCGCCAGCCAACTCCCCCCAGGGAATGAGCAGTTCTTC.

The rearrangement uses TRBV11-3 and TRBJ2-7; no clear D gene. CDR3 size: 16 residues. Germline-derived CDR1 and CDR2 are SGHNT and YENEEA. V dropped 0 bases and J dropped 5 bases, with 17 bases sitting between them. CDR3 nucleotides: TGTGCCAGCAGCTTAGAGGTACGGAGACGGTCCCACGAGCAGTACTTC. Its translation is CASSLEVRRRSHEQYF.

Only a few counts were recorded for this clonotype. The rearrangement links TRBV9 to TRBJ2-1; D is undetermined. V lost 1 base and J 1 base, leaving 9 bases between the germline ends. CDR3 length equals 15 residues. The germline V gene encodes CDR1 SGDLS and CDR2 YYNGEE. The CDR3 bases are TGTGCCAGCAGCGTAAGCGTGGGGTCCTACAATGAGCAGTTCTTC. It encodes CASSVSVGSYNEQFF.

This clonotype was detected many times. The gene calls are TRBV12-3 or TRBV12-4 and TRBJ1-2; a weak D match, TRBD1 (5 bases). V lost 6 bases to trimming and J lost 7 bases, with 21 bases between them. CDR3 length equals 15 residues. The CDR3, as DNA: TGTGCCAGCAGCCCTCAAGGGGAGTTTTCGTTTGGCTACACCTTC. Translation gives CASSPQGEFSFGYTF.

The CDR3 loop reads CSVEEQGNTEAFF. CDR3 sequence (DNA): TGCAGCGTTGAAGAACAGGGGAACACTGAAGCTTTCTTT. The gene calls are TRBV29-1 and TRBJ1-1; D possibly corresponds to TRBD1 (6 bases). Trimming cost V 0 bases and J 1 base, with 6 bases left between them. Germline CDR1 SQVTM, CDR2 ANQGSEA. The CDR3 is 13 residues long.

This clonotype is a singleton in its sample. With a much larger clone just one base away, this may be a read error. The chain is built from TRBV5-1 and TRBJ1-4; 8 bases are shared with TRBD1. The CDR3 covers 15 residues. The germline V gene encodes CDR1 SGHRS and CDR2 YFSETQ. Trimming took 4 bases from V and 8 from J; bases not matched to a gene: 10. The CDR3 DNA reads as TGCGCCAGCAGCAGGACGGGACAGGAGGGGGAAAAACTGTTTTTT. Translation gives CASSRTGQEGEKLFF.

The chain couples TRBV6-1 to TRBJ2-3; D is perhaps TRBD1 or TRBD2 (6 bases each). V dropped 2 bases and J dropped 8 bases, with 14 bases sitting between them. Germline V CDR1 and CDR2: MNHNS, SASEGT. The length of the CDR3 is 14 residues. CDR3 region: CASSERGPQGTQYF. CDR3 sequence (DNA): TGTGCCAGCAGTGAACGGGGGCCGCAAGGTACGCAGTATTTT.

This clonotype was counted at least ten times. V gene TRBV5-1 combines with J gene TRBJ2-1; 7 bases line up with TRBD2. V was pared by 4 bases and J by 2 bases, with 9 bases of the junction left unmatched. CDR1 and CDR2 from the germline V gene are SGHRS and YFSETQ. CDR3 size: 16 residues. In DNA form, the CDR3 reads TGCGCCAGCAGCCGGGATGCGGGGGTCCCCTACAATGAGCAGTTCTTC. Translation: CASSRDAGVPYNEQFF.

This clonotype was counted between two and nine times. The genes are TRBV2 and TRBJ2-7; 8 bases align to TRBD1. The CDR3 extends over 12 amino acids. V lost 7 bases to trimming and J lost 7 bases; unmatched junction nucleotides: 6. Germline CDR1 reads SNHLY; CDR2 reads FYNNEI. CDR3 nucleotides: TGTGCCAGCAAAGGACAGGGTCGAGAGCAGTACTTC. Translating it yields CASKGQGREQYF. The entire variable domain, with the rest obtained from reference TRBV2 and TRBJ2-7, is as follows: EPEVTQTPSHQVTQMGQEVILRCVPISNHLYFYWYRQILGQKVEFLVSFYNNEISEKSEIFDDQFSVERPDGSNFTLKIRSTKLEDSAMYFCASKGQGREQYFGPGTRLTVT.